This T cell receptor beta chain stems from a study of T cell responses to AZD1222 COVID-19 vaccine. Study background: Pooling of second doses given at about 4 or about 12 weeks was done. Overall study results and limits: Regions left unmutated in variants are reportedly the target of nearly half of spike-specific TCRs. Just 5 to 7 AZD1222 recipients were seropositive at baseline. Donors, mostly white British, included more females; clonal diversity was possibly underestimated.

Libraries were prepared by immunoSEQ multiplex PCR; TCRdb keeps only in-frame clonotypes and omits some of them. The sample includes 95,000 to 100,000 clones, 89% of them seen just once. Notes on this clone: Its target is unknown.

Sequences were derived from peripheral blood, sampled on day 0 of AZD1222 vaccination. This TCR derives from an adult in good health.

Here the CDR3 reads CASSLTMGTEAFF. The CDR3 DNA reads as TGTGCCAGCAGCTTAACAATGGGAACTGAAGCTTTCTTT. The chain employs TRBV11-3 and TRBJ1-1; D uncertain. The germline V and J ends were trimmed by 2 bases and 5 bases, with 9 bases remaining between them. From germline, CDR1 is SGHNT and CDR2 YENEEA. CDR3 length: 13 residues.